The next 32 T cell receptor beta chains were all read from a single sample in a study of blood T cells in healthy people across ages. Sample-barcoded 5' priming and a J-beta primer mix drove a second PCR of 7 to 11 cycles. TCRdb re-analysed the 5' RACE reads in MiXCR, keeping a single row per CDR3 protein. The sample holds some 890,000 distinct CDR3 sequences; 25% to 30% are singletons and the top ten take roughly a tenth. Another study also made use of these data, one on T cells of mothers and their children.

The sequenced sample was blood. These receptor sequences come from a woman between 40 and 50 years old in good health.

In its sample, this clonotype was seen a few times. The V gene is TRBV4-3, the J gene TRBJ2-7; 7 bases match TRBD1. The CDR3 runs 15 residues. CDR1 and CDR2 (germline): LGHNA, YSLEER. Trimming cost V 3 bases and J 2 bases; bases outside gene matches: 7. The CDR3 here is CASSHFGTETYEQYF. CDR3 nucleotide sequence: TGCGCCAGCAGCCATTTTGGGACAGAGACCTACGAGCAGTACTTC.

At least ten counts were recorded for this clonotype. The chain uses TRBV29-1 and TRBJ2-3, with D hard to call. V gave up 8 bases and J gave up 2 bases, with 8 bases separating them. The CDR3 runs to 11 residues. Germline V gene lookup returns CDR1 SQVTM and CDR2 ANQGSEA. For the CDR3, the DNA is TGCAGCACCCGGGCCACAGATACGCAGTATTTT. It codes for CSTRATDTQYF.

This chain connects TRBV6-5 to TRBJ2-6; D unclear. V lost 8 bases, J lost 4 bases, and 9 bases lay in between. The V gene's germline CDR1 is MNHEY and CDR2 SVGAGI. CDR3 length equals 13 residues. CDR3 loop: CASGLGGANVLTF. In DNA form, the CDR3 reads TGTGCCAGCGGTCTAGGGGGGGCCAACGTCCTGACTTTC.

Ten or more counts support this clonotype. The chain joins TRBV7-2 to TRBJ2-5, with 9 nucleotides matching TRBD2. Germline values: CDR1 SGHTA, CDR2 FQGNSA. This CDR3 contains 16 residues. The V and J ends lost 3 bases and 5 bases, in that order; junction bases with no gene match: 10. The CDR3 is CASSLGTSPPRETQYF. The DNA of the CDR3 is TGTGCCAGCAGCTTGGGGACTAGCCCTCCGAGGGAGACCCAGTACTTC.

This clonotype was observed at least ten times. The genes are TRBV9 and TRBJ2-1; 7 positions match TRBD1. The length of the CDR3 is 13 residues. Trimming cost V 6 bases and J 9 bases; bases outside gene matches: 9. In germline, CDR1 is SGDLS, CDR2 YYNGEE. The chain's CDR3 is CASTQGVAGEQFF. The CDR3 bases are TGTGCCAGCACCCAGGGGGTGGCGGGTGAGCAGTTCTTC. Full variable domain (outside the CDR3, taken from reference TRBV9 and TRBJ2-1): DSGVTQTPKHLITATGQRVTLRCSPRSGDLSVYWYQQSLDQGLQFLIQYYNGEERAKGNILERFSAQQFPDLHSELNLSSLELGDSALYFCASTQGVAGEQFFGPGTRLTVL.

This chain joins TRBV28 and TRBJ1-5; 7 nucleotides match TRBD1. The ends lost 6 bases at V and 3 bases at J; junction bases unmatched: 8. This CDR3 contains 15 residues. Germline V gives CDR1 MDHEN, CDR2 SYDVKM. This CDR3 reads CASRLPGGYNQPQHF. CDR3 in DNA: TGTGCCAGCAGACTTCCAGGGGGGTACAATCAGCCCCAGCATTTT.

This clonotype was picked up many times. This chain uses TRBV28 with TRBJ2-7, with 9 bases aligning to TRBD1. CDR1 is MDHEN, CDR2 SYDVKM, per germline. CDR3 length: 15 amino acids. J was trimmed by 1 base and V by 3 bases; bases with no gene match: 4. The CDR3 region is CASSFAGTGSYEQYF. The CDR3, as DNA: TGTGCCAGCAGTTTTGCCGGGACAGGGTCCTACGAGCAGTACTTC.

This clonotype was seen only a few times. The V and J genes are TRBV4-1 and TRBJ2-1; 9 bases are a match to TRBD1. The CDR3 extends over 16 amino acids. V dropped 1 base and J dropped 10; count of bases not matched to a gene: 11. Germline V gives CDR1 MGHRA, CDR2 YSYEKL. The chain's CDR3 is CASSQVPGQGPHEQFF. The DNA of the CDR3 is TGCGCCAGCAGCCAAGTCCCGGGACAGGGTCCCCACGAGCAGTTCTTC.

DNA for the CDR3: TGCAGTGCTAGAGCTACAGGGGCCGGTCAGCCCCAGCATTTT. Amino acids: CSARATGAGQPQHF. This chain links TRBV20-1 with TRBJ1-5; 7 nucleotides align to TRBD1. V shed 1 base and J 6 bases; nucleotides not matched to a gene: 6. This CDR3 region has 14 residues. Germline V gene lookup returns CDR1 DFQATT and CDR2 SNEGSKA (reference sequence).

This clonotype was counted many times. This chain connects TRBV10-3 to TRBJ2-1; a possible D gene is TRBD1 (6 bases). CDR3 length: 13 amino acids. Germline values: CDR1 ENHRY, CDR2 SYGVKD. Trimming pared 4 bases from V and 8 bases from J, leaving 12 bases between. CDR3 DNA: TGTGCCATCAGTGGGTACCCAGGGGATGAGCAGTTCTTC. This translates into CAISGYPGDEQFF.

This clonotype was seen repeatedly, ten times or more. The chain employs TRBV20-1 and TRBJ2-7; no clear D gene. CDR3 length: 14 amino acids. CDR1 and CDR2 from the germline V gene are DFQATT and SNEGSKA (reference sequence). Trimming took 0 bases from V and 2 from J, leaving 11 bases between them. Written as DNA, the CDR3 is TGCAGTGCTAGAGATTTAGGGCCCGCCTACGAGCAGTACTTC. Its protein is CSARDLGPAYEQYF.

J is TRBJ1-1 and V is TRBV3-1; D may be TRBD1 (5 bases). This CDR3 has 11 amino acids. V was shortened by 8 bases and J by 8 bases, with 12 bases between the two germline ends. Germline V gene sequence: CDR1 LGHDT, CDR2 YNNKEL (reference sequence). DNA of the CDR3: TGTGCCAGCCGCACTGGGGACGAAGCTTTCTTT. Its translation: CASRTGDEAFF.

As for this clonotype: It may be a read error: a sequence one base away is much more abundant. The chain has TRBV7-2 and TRBJ2-1; TRBD2 matches at 10 bases. This CDR3 contains 16 residues. Per germline, CDR1 SGHTA and CDR2 FQGNSA. The ends lost 1 base at V and 13 bases at J; junction bases unmatched: 13. CDR3 sequence: CASSLGGLALQETQFF. Written as DNA, the CDR3 is TGTGCCAGCAGCTTAGGGGGACTAGCGCTACAAGAGACCCAGTTCTTC.

At least ten counts were recorded for this clonotype. The chain recombines TRBV7-9 with TRBJ2-7; TRBD1 aligns across 10 bases. V trimming: 3 bases; J trimming: 7 bases; junction bases outside the gene matches: 9. The CDR3 is 15 amino acids. Germline CDR1 is SEHNR and CDR2 is FQNEAQ (reference sequence). The CDR3 DNA reads TGTGCCAGCAGCTTCAGGGACAGGGGATCAGGAGAGCAGTACTTC. Protein: CASSFRDRGSGEQYF.

The table lists this clonotype with a few counts. The rearrangement joins TRBV4-1 to TRBJ1-2; 8 bases line up with TRBD1. The junction had 4 bases not matched to a gene; V was cut back by 0 bases and J by 4 bases. Per the germline V gene, CDR1 is MGHRA and CDR2 is YSYEKL. This CDR3 has 15 residues. CDR3 sequence (DNA): TGCGCCAGCAGCCAAGAACCTGGACAGGGCTATGGCTACACCTTC. Amino acid sequence: CASSQEPGQGYGYTF.

This clonotype has just a few counts. The CDR3 sequence: CASSLAGSNSPLHF. The CDR3 coding sequence is TGTGCCAGCAGCTTAGCAGGGAGCAATTCACCCCTCCACTTT. V and J are TRBV7-6 and TRBJ1-6, with D unresolved. Trimming stripped 0 bases from V and 7 bases from J, with 7 bases between. This CDR3 spans 14 amino acids. Germline V gene data show CDR1 as SGHVS and CDR2 as FNYEAQ.

This clonotype turned up a few times. The chain is built from TRBV6-6 and TRBJ2-3; 11 bases are shared with TRBD1. CDR3 size: 15 residues. Germline V gene data show CDR1 as MNHNY and CDR2 as SVGAGI (reference sequence). The V and J ends lost 7 bases and 4 bases, in that order; junction bases with no gene match: 7. The CDR3 sequence is CASTSWDRGSDTQYF. The CDR3 bases are TGTGCCAGCACTTCTTGGGACAGGGGGTCAGATACGCAGTATTTT.

This clonotype was observed a few times. J is TRBJ1-1 and V is TRBV7-2, with a possible D match to TRBD1 (6 bases). V was trimmed by 4 bases and J by 10 bases, leaving 13 bases between them. This CDR3 has 12 amino acids. Germline-derived CDR1 and CDR2 are SGHTA and FQGNSA. The CDR3: CASSSETGLAFF. The CDR3 nucleotides are TGTGCCAGCAGCTCTGAAACAGGGTTAGCTTTCTTT.

This clonotype came up once. This rearrangement joins TRBV20-1 to TRBJ1-1, with 9 nucleotides matching TRBD1. This CDR3 is 15 amino acids long. Germline CDR1 and CDR2: DFQATT and SNEGSKA (reference sequence). Trimming removed 0 bases from V and 4 bases from J; junction bases left unmatched: 6. As DNA, the CDR3 is TGCAGTGCTAGAGATTGGGGACAGGGATCCACTGAAGCTTTCTTT. Residues: CSARDWGQGSTEAFF.

This clonotype appeared many times. This chain joins TRBV6-6 and TRBJ1-2; D is undetermined. CDR3 size: 17 residues. Germline CDR1 reads MNHNY; CDR2 reads SVGAGI (reference sequence). V lost 5 bases and J lost 4, with 23 bases in between. The CDR3 region is CASSTIRQGKPAYGYTF. The CDR3 DNA sequence: TGTGCCAGCAGTACTATAAGACAAGGGAAGCCTGCCTATGGCTACACCTTC.

The genes are TRBV25-1 and TRBJ2-3; weak D call: TRBD1 (6 bases). V shed 4 bases and J shed 0 bases, with 17 bases lying between them. This CDR3 is built from 17 residues. CDR1 is MGHDK, CDR2 SYGVNS, per germline. CDR3 sequence: CASSAHSTGPSTDTQYF. In nucleotides, the CDR3 is TGTGCCAGCAGTGCCCATTCGACAGGACCTAGCACAGATACGCAGTATTTT.

This rearrangement joins TRBV7-9 to TRBJ1-2; D is unresolved. Germline V gene data show CDR1 as SEHNR and CDR2 as FQNEAQ (reference sequence). Trimming took 1 base from V and 4 from J, leaving 10 bases between them. The CDR3 spans 14 residues. The CDR3 bases are TGTGCCAGCAGCTTAGATCTGACCAGCTATGGCTACACCTTC. Amino acids: CASSLDLTSYGYTF.

The V call is TRBV20-1, the J call TRBJ2-7, with D possibly TRBD2 on 5 matching bases. V gave up 1 base and J gave up 5 bases, with 15 bases separating them. Per germline, CDR1 DFQATT and CDR2 SNEGSKA (reference sequence). The CDR3 is made up of 14 amino acids. CDR3 DNA sequence: TGCAGTGCTAGAGGGCTAGCAGGAGCCGACGAGCAGTACTTC. This sequence encodes CSARGLAGADEQYF.

This clonotype was seen ten or more times. The chain uses TRBV2 and TRBJ2-7; no reliable D call. The germline V gene has CDR1 SNHLY and CDR2 FYNNEI. Trimming cost V 5 bases and J 0 bases, with 11 bases left between them. The CDR3 runs 14 residues. CDR3 coding DNA: TGTGCCAGCAGTTCGACTTTCCTCTCCTACGAGCAGTACTTC. Amino acid sequence: CASSSTFLSYEQYF. Looking up the rest from reference TRBV2 and TRBJ2-7 gives the full variable domain: EPEVTQTPSHQVTQMGQEVILRCVPISNHLYFYWYRQILGQKVEFLVSFYNNEISEKSEIFDDQFSVERPDGSNFTLKIRSTKLEDSAMYFCASSSTFLSYEQYFGPGTRLTVT.

The rearrangement uses TRBV5-6 and TRBJ1-1, with 8 bases identical to TRBD1. Germline-derived CDR1 and CDR2 are SGHDT and YYEEEE. After removal of 1 base from V and 6 bases from J, the junction contained 5 bases not matched to a gene. The CDR3 extends over 14 amino acids. The CDR3 DNA is TGTGCCAGCAGCTTGTTGGACAGGGCATCTGAAGCTTTCTTT. This translates into CASSLLDRASEAFF.

Note on this clonotype: A much larger clone lies a single base off, so this may be a read error. This chain uses TRBV4-1 with TRBJ2-1; the D gene is possibly TRBD1 (6 bases). The CDR3 spans 14 residues. CDR1 is MGHRA and CDR2 is YSYEKL in the germline V gene. V lost 5 bases and J lost 6, with 14 bases in between. CDR3 residues: CASSSSRTANEQFF. CDR3 nucleotide sequence: TGCGCCAGCAGCTCGAGTCGGACAGCCAATGAGCAGTTCTTC.

This clonotype was recorded a few times. V and J are TRBV27 and TRBJ2-7, with TRBD1 matching over 12 bases. Germline V gene data show CDR1 as MNHEY and CDR2 as SMNVEV (reference sequence). With 7 bases clipped from V and 5 bases from J, the junction kept 9 bases outside the gene matches. This CDR3 region has 15 residues. The CDR3 loop is CASTRRGQGAHEQYF. The DNA for the CDR3 is TGTGCCAGCACCCGAAGGGGACAGGGGGCCCACGAGCAGTACTTC.

The rearrangement uses TRBV20-1 and TRBJ1-1; 9 bases align to TRBD1. The CDR3 is made up of 17 amino acids. V lost 4 bases, J lost 0 bases, and 12 bases stayed unmatched. CDR1 and CDR2 (germline): DFQATT, SNEGSKA (reference sequence). The CDR3 sequence is CSAKPGRQGDMNTEAFF. The CDR3 DNA sequence: TGCAGTGCTAAGCCCGGTCGACAGGGGGATATGAACACTGAAGCTTTCTTT.

This clonotype was found a few times. The chain carries TRBV13 and TRBJ2-7, with 9 bases aligning to TRBD1. V lost 5 bases to trimming and J lost 5 bases; unmatched junction nucleotides: 10. The germline V gene has CDR1 PRHDT and CDR2 FYEKMQ (reference sequence). The CDR3 is 15 residues long. The CDR3 loop reads CASSRGTGRVDEQYF. CDR3 DNA sequence: TGTGCCAGCAGCCGAGGGACAGGGAGGGTCGACGAGCAGTACTTC.

Comments on this clonotype: A much more abundant neighbour one base away suggests this may be a read error. This rearrangement joins TRBV5-1 to TRBJ2-5, with 7 bases matching TRBD2. The assigned J gene may be wrong: the sequence end matches TRBJ2-7 better. This CDR3 spans 14 amino acids. The germline CDR1 and CDR2 sequences are SGHRS and YFSETQ. In DNA form, the CDR3 reads TGCGCCAGCAGCTGGATTTCAACTAGCGACGAGCAGTACTTC. It is translated as CASSWISTSDEQYF.

The chain has TRBV6-1 and TRBJ2-3; D is ambiguous. This CDR3 has 15 amino acids. The germline gives CDR1 MNHNS, CDR2 SASEGT. Deletions cut 1 base from V and 0 bases from J, with 8 bases between. The CDR3 DNA sequence: TGTGCCAGCAGTGAAGGTTTGGGAAGCACAGATACGCAGTATTTT. Encoded protein: CASSEGLGSTDTQYF.

This clonotype was picked up many times. The chain combines TRBV9 with TRBJ2-7; possible D gene TRBD2, 6 bases. CDR1 is SGDLS, CDR2 YYNGEE, per germline. V was cut by 0 bases and J by 3 bases, with 13 bases left in between. The CDR3 is 15 amino acids. DNA of the CDR3: TGTGCCAGCAGCGTAGGGTCGGGACTGTACTACGAGCAGTACTTC. It specifies CASSVGSGLYYEQYF.